One and the same sample provided the 2 T cell receptor beta chains below, sequenced in a study of OX40 agonist ivuxolimab in advanced cancers. The table came from immunoSEQ multiplex PCR; TCRdb's copy has only in-frame clones and leaves some out. The profile covers approximately 49,000 clones, with approximately 80% appearing a single time and about 7% taken by the ten largest. The sample here was CD4+ or CD8+ T cells sorted from blood, taken in a trial of the OX40 agonist ivuxolimab. These receptors all stem from an adult with an advanced solid tumor such as melanoma, head and neck, liver or kidney cancer.

V and J are TRBV19 and TRBJ1-5; a possible D gene is TRBD1 (6 bases). With 2 bases removed from V and 3 bases from J, the gap between germline ends came to 11 bases. The CDR3 has 15 residues. CDR1 is LNHDA, CDR2 SQIVND, per germline (reference sequence). The CDR3 DNA reads as TGTGCCAGTAGTATACCGGACAGTTACAATCAGCCCCAGCATTTT. This translates into CASSIPDSYNQPQHF.

The rearrangement links TRBV6-5 to TRBJ2-6; D might be TRBD1 (5 bases). Germline CDR1 and CDR2: MNHEY and SVGAGI. V dropped 5 bases and J dropped 4 bases, with 12 bases sitting between them. CDR3 length equals 15 residues. Written as DNA, the CDR3 is TGTGCCAGCAGTCGTAAGGGGTTCGGGGCCAACGTCCTGACTTTC. Amino acid sequence: CASSRKGFGANVLTF.